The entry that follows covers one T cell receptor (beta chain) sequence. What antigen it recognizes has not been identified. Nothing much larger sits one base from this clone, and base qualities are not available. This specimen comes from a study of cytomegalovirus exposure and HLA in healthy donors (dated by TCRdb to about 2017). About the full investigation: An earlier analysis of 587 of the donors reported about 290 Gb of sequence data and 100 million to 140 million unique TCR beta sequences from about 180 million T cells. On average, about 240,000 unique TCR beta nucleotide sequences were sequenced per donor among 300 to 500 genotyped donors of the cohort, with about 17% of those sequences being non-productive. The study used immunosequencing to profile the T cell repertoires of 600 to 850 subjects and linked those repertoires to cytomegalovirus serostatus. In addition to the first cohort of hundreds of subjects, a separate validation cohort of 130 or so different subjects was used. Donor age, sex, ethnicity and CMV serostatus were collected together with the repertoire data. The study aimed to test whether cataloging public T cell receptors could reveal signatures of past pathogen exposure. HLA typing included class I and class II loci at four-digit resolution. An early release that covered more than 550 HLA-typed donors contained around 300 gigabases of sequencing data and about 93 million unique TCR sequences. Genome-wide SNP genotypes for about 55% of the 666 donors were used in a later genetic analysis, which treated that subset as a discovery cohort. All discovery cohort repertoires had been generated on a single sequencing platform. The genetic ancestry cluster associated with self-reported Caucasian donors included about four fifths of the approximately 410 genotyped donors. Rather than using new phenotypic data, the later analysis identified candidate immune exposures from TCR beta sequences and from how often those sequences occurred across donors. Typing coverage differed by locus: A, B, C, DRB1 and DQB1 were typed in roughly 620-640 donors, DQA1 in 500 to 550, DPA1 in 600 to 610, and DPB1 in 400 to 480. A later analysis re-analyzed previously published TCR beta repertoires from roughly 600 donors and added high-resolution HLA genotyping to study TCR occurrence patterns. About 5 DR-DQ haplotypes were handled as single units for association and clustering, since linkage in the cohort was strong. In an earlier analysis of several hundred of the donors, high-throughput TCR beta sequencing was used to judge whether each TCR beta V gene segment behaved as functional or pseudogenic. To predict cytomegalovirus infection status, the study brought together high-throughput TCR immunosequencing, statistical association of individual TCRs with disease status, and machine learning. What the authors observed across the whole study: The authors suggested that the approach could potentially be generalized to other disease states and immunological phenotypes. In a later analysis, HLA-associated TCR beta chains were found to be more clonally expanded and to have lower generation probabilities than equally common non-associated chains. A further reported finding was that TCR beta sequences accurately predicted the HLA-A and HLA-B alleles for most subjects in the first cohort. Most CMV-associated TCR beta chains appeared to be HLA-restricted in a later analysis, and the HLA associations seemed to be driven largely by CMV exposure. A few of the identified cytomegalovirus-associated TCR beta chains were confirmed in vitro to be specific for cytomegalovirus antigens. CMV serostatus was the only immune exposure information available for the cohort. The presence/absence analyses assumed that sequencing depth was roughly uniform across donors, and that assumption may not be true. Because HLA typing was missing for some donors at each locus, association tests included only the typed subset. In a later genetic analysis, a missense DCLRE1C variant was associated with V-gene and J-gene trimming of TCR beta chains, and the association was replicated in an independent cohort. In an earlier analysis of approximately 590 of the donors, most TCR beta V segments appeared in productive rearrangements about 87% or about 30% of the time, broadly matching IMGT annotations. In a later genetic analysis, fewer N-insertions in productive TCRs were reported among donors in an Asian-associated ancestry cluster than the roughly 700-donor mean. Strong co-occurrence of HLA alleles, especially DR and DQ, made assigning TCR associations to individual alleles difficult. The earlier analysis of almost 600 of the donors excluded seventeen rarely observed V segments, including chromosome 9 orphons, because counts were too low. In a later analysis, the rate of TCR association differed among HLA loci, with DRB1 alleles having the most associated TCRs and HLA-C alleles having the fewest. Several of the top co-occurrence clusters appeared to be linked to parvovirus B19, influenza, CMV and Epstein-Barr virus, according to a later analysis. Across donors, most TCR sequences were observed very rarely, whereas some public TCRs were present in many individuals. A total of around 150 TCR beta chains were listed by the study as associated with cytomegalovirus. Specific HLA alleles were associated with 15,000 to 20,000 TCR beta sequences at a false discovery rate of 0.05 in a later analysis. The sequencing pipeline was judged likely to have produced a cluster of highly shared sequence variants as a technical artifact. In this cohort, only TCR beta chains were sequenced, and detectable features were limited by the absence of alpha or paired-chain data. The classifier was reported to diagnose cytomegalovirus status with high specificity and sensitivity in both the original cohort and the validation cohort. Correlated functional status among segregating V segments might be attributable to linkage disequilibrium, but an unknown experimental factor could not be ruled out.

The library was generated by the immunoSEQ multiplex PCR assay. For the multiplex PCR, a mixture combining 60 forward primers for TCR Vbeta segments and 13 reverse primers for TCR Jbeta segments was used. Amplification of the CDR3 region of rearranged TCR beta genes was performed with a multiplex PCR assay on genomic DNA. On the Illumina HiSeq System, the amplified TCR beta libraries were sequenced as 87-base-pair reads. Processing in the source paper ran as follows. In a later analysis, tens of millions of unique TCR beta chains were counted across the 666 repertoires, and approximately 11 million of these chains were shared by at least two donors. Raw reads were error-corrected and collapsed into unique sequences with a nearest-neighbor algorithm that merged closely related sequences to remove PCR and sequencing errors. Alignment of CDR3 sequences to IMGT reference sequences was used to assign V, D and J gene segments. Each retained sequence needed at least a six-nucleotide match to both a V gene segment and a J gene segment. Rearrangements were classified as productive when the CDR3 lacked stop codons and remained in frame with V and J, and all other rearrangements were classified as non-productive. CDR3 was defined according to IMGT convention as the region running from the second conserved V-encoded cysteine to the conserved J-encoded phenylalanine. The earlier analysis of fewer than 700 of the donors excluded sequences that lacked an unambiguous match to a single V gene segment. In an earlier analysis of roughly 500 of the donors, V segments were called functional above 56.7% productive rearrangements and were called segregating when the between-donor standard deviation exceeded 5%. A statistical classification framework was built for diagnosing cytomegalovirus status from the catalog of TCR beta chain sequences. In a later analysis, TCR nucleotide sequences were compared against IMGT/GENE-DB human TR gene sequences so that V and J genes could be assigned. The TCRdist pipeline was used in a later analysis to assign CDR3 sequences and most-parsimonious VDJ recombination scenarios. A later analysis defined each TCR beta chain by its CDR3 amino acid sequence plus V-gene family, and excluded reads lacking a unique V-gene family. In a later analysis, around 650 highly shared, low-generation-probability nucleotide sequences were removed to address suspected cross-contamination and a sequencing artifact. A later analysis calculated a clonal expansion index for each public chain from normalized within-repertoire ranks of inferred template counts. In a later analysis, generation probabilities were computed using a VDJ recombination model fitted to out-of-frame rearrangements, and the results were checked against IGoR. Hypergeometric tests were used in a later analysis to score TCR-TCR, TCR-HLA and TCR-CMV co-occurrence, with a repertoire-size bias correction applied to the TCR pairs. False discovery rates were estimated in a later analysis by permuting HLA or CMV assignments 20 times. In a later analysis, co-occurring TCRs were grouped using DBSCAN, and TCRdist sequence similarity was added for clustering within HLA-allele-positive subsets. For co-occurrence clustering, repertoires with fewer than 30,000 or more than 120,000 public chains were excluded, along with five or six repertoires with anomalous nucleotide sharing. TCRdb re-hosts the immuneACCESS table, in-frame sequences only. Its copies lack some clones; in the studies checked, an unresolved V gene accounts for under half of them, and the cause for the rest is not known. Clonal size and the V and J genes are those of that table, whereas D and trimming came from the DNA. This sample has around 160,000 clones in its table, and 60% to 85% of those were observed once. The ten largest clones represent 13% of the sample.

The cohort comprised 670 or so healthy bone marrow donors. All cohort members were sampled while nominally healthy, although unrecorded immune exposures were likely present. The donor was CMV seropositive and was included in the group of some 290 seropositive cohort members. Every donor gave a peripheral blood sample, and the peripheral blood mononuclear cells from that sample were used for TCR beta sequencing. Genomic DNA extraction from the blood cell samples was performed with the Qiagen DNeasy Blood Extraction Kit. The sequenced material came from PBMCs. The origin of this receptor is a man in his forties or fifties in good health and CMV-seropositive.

The CDR3 sequence is CASSVVPYQAQETQYF. At the DNA level, the sequence is TGTGCCAGCAGCGTAGTCCCCTACCAGGCACAAGAGACCCAGTACTTC. The chain links TRBV9 with TRBJ2-5, with an unclear D gene assignment. Including cysteine and phenylalanine, the CDR3 has 16 amino acids. CDR3 DNA only is kept here, 48 bases in frame from base 1. CDR1 is given as SGDLS and CDR2 as YYNGEE, both from the germline V gene. V and J are truncated by 0 bases and 2 bases respectively, leaving an intervening sequence of 14 bases.